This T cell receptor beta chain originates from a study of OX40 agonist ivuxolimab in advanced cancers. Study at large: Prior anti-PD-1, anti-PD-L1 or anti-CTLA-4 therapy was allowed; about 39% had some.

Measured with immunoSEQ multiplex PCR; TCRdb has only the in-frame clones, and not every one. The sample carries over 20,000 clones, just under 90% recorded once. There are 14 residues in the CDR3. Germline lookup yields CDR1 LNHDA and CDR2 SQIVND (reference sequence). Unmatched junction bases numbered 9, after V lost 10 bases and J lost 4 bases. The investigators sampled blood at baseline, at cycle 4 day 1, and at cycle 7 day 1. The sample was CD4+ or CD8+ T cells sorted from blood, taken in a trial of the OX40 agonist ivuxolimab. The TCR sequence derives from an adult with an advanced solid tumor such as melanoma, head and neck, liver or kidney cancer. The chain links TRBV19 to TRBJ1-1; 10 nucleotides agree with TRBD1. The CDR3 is CATWTGGSFTEAFF. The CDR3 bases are TGTGCCACCTGGACAGGGGGTAGTTTCACTGAAGCTTTCTTT.